The 3 T cell receptor beta chains reported below all come from one sample, sequenced in a study of beta chain features in type 1 diabetes. Findings of the study overall: TCRB CDR3s from Type 1 diabetes patients were moderately but significantly shorter in all four CD4+ subsets.

Which antigens these TCRs recognize remains unknown. TCRB transcripts that were expressed got sequenced, as all of the isolated RNA had been reverse transcribed. Libraries were prepared by immunoSEQ multiplex PCR; TCRdb keeps only in-frame clonotypes and omits some of them. The table lists around 150,000 clones, just over 8% of them singletons. Sequencing used central memory CD4+ T cells from blood. The receptors here all came from a woman younger than 35 with type 1 diabetes.

The chain links TRBV5-1 to TRBJ1-2; D ambiguous. The CDR3 length is 13 residues. The V gene's germline CDR1 is SGHRS and CDR2 YFSETQ. V lost 6 bases and J 4 bases, leaving 13 bases between the germline ends. The CDR3 coding sequence is TGCGCCAGCACGAACGAGGCGTCCTATGGCTACACCTTC. It encodes CASTNEASYGYTF.

This chain joins TRBV18 and TRBJ2-7, with 8 bases that match TRBD2. The CDR3 runs 14 residues. V was clipped by 8 bases and J by 0 bases; unmatched bases: 6. Germline CDR1 reads KGHSH; CDR2 reads LQKENI. The CDR3: CASRKLADSYEQYF. The DNA of the CDR3 is TGTGCCAGCCGGAAACTAGCGGACTCCTACGAGCAGTACTTC.

This sequence joins TRBV18 and TRBJ2-2; 8 bases are a match to TRBD2. CDR1 is KGHSH, CDR2 LQKENI, per germline. This CDR3 has 14 amino acids. V lost 3 bases, J lost 5 bases, and 2 bases stayed unmatched. CDR3 DNA sequence: TGTGCCAGCTCACCGGAGCGGGGGACCGGGGAGCTGTTTTTT. Translating it yields CASSPERGTGELFF.